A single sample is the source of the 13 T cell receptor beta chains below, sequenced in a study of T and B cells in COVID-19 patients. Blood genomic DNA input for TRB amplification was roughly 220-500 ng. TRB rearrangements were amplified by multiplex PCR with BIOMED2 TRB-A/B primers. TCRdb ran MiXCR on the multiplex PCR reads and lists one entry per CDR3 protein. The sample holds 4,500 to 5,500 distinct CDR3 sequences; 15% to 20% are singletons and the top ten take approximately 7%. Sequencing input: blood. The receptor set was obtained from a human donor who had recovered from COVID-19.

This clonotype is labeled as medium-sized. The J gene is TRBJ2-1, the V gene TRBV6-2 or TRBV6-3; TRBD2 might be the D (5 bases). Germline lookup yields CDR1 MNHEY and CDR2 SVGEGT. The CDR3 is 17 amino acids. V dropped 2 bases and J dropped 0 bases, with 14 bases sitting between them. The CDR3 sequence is CASSYPTSGLSYNEQFF. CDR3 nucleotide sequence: TGTGCCAGCAGTTACCCCACCAGCGGACTCTCCTACAATGAGCAGTTCTTC.

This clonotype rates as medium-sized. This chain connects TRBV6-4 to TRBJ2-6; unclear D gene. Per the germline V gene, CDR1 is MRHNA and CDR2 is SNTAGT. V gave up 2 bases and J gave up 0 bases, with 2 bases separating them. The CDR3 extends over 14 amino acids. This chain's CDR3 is CASSDNSGANVLTF. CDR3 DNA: TGTGCCAGCAGTGACAACTCTGGGGCCAACGTCCTGACTTTC.

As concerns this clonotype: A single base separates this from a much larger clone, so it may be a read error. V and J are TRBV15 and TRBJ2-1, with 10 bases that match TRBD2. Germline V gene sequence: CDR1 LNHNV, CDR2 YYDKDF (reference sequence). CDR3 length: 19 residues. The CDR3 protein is CASSRSGLAVLSSYNEQFF. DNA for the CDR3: TGTGCCTCCAGCAGATCAGGACTAGCGGTTTTGAGCTCCTACAATGAGCAGTTCTTC.

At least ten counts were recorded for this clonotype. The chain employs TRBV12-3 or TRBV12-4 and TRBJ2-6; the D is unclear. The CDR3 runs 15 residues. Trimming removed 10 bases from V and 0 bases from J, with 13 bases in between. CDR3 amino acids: CATARRSSGANVLTF. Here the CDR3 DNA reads TGTGCCACCGCGAGACGCAGCTCTGGGGCCAACGTCCTGACTTTC.

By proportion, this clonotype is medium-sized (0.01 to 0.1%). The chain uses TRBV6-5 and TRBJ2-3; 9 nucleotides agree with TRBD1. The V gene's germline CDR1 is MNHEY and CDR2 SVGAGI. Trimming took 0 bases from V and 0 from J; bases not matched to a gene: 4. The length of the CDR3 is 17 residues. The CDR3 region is CASSYSRDRASTDTQYF. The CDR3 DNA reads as TGTGCCAGCAGTTACTCGCGGGACAGGGCTAGCACAGATACGCAGTATTTT.

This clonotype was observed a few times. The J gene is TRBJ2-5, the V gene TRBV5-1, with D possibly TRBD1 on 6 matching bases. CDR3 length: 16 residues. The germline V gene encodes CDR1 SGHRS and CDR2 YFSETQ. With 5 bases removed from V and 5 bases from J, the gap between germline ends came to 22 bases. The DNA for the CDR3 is TGCGCCAGCAGTACTGGGGGCGGAGGTGTTGGGGAGACCCAGTACTTC. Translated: CASSTGGGGVGETQYF.

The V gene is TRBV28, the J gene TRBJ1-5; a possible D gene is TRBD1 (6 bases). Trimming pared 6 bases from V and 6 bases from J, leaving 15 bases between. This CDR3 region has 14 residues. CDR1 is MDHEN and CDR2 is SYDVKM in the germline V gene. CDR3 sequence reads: CASSYGGPGQPQHF. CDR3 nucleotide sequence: TGTGCCAGCAGCTACGGGGGGCCCGGTCAGCCCCAGCATTTT.

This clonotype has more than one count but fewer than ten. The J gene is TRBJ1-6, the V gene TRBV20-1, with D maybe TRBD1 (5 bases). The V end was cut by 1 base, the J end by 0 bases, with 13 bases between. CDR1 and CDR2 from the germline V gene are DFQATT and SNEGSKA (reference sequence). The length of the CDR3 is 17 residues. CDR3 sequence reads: CSARAGAGGSYNSPLHF. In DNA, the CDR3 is TGCAGTGCTAGAGCTGGGGCGGGAGGCTCCTATAATTCACCCCTCCACTTT.

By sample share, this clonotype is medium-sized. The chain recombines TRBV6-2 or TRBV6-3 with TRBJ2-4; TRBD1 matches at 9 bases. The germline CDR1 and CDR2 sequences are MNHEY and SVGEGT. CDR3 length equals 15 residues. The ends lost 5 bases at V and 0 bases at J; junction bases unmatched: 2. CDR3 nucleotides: TGTGCCAGCAGTACGGACAGGGGAGCCAAAAACATTCAGTACTTC. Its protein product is CASSTDRGAKNIQYF.

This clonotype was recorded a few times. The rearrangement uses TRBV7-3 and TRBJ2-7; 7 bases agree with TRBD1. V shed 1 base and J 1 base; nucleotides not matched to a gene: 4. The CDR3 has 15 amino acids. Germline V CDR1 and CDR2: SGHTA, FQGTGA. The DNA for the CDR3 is TGTGCCAGCAGCTTAAAGCCAGGGGGATCCTACGAGCAGTACTTC. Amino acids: CASSLKPGGSYEQYF.

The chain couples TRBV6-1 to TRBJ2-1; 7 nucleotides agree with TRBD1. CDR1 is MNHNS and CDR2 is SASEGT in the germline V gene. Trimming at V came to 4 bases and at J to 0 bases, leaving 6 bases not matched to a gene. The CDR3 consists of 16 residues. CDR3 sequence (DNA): TGTGCCAGCAGTGGGGCCGGGACAGCCTCCTACAATGAGCAGTTCTTC. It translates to CASSGAGTASYNEQFF.

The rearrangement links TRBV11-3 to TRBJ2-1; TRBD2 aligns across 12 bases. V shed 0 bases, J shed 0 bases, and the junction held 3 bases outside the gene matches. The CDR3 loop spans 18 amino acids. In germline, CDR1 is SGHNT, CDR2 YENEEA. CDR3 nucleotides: TGTGCCAGCAGCTTAGATCTAGCGGGGGGGAGCTCCTACAATGAGCAGTTCTTC. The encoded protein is CASSLDLAGGSSYNEQFF.

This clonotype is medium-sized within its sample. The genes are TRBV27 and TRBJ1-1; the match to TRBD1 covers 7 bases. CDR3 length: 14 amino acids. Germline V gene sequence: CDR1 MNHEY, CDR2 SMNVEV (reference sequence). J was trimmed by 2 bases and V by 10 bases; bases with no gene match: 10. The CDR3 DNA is TGTGCCACCGGCCTCGGACAGGTAAACACTGAAGCTTTCTTT. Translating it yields CATGLGQVNTEAFF.